Below, 28 T cell receptor beta chains from the same sample are listed, as sequenced in a study of siplizumab effects on memory and regulatory T cells. TCRdb keeps only in-frame clones here, not all; method: immunoSEQ multiplex PCR. In the table there are about 97,000 clones, 85% to 95% of which are singletons. The sequencing input was non-Treg CD4+ T cells sorted from blood. The receptors were sampled from a human donor in good health.

V gene TRBV30 combines with J gene TRBJ1-4; no clear D. Trimming took 2 bases from V and 0 from J, leaving 10 bases between them. Per germline, CDR1 GTSNPN and CDR2 SVGIG (reference sequence). The CDR3 sequence is 15 residues long. DNA of the CDR3: TGTGCCTGGAGTTACATCCTCGCAACTAATGAAAAACTGTTTTTT. Its protein product is CAWSYILATNEKLFF.

This chain links TRBV5-3 with TRBJ2-3; 8 bases line up with TRBD2. TRBV5-3 is an ORF, with its function uncertain. The CDR3 spans 19 residues. Trimming cost V 0 bases and J 1 base; bases outside gene matches: 13. The CDR3 region is CARSLVVAGRRYGTDTQYF. CDR3 coding DNA: TGTGCCAGAAGCTTGGTGGTAGCGGGAAGGCGGTATGGCACAGATACGCAGTATTTT.

The J gene is TRBJ2-2, the V gene TRBV27, with D maybe TRBD2 (6 bases). There are 15 residues in the CDR3. The V and J ends lost 6 bases and 3 bases respectively, with 14 bases between them. In germline, CDR1 is MNHEY, CDR2 SMNVEV (reference sequence). CDR3 sequence: CASRTVSGDTGELFF. CDR3 nucleotide sequence: TGTGCCAGCAGGACGGTATCGGGGGACACCGGGGAGCTGTTTTTT.

This chain uses TRBV9 with TRBJ2-5; D unclear. The CDR3 contains 12 residues. The ends were cut back, 4 bases at V and 5 bases at J, with 9 bases in the middle. CDR1 and CDR2 from the germline V gene are SGDLS and YYNGEE. Written as DNA, the CDR3 is TGTGCCAGCAGCCCCGTAGAGGAGACCCAGTACTTC. Translated, it gives CASSPVEETQYF.

The chain combines TRBV6-6 with TRBJ2-7; maybe TRBD1 (6 bases). Germline V CDR1 and CDR2: MNHNY, SVGAGI (reference sequence). V gave up 0 bases and J gave up 7 bases, with 19 bases separating them. The CDR3 length is 16 residues. The CDR3 sequence: CASSYSTLYRAREQYF. In DNA, the CDR3 is TGTGCCAGCAGTTACTCGACTCTGTACAGGGCCAGAGAGCAGTACTTC.

This clone was observed a handful of times. J is TRBJ1-1 and V is TRBV19, with TRBD1 matching over 9 bases. In germline, CDR1 is LNHDA, CDR2 SQIVND (reference sequence). The CDR3 spans 15 residues. Trimming cost V 6 bases and J 0 bases; bases outside gene matches: 5. The CDR3 bases are TGTGCCAGTAGCAGAGGGACAGGGCTGAACACTGAAGCTTTCTTT. Its protein product is CASSRGTGLNTEAFF.

CDR3 coding DNA: TGTGCCTGGGGAGGGGTTAACTATGGCTACACCTTC. Translation gives CAWGGVNYGYTF. V usage is TRBV30 and J usage is TRBJ1-2, with D perhaps TRBD1 (5 bases). V was pared by 5 bases and J by 1 base, with 8 bases between. In germline, CDR1 is GTSNPN, CDR2 SVGIG (reference sequence). This CDR3 contains 12 residues.

This chain links TRBV11-3 with TRBJ1-1; a possible D gene is TRBD1 (5 bases). Per germline, CDR1 SGHNT and CDR2 YENEEA. V gave up 7 bases and J gave up 4 bases, with 13 bases separating them. The CDR3 length is 13 residues. CDR3 sequence: CASTRWGGTEAFF. Here the CDR3 DNA reads TGTGCCAGCACCCGTTGGGGGGGCACTGAAGCTTTCTTT.

The rearrangement uses TRBV7-9 and TRBJ2-1; the D gene is possibly TRBD1 (5 bases). This CDR3 has 14 amino acids. CDR1 SEHNR and CDR2 FQNEAQ come from the germline V gene (reference sequence). Between the trimmed V and J ends, which lost 4 bases and 0 bases, there was a span of 7 bases. The CDR3 loop is CASSSDISYNEQFF. The CDR3 nucleotides read TGTGCCAGCAGCTCGGACATCTCCTACAATGAGCAGTTCTTC.

The rearrangement uses TRBV6-1 and TRBJ2-2; D is unclear. The V gene's germline CDR1 is MNHNS and CDR2 SASEGT. The CDR3 runs 14 residues. V gave up 2 bases and J gave up 2 bases, with 6 bases separating them. Here the CDR3 reads CASSETANTGELFF. The CDR3 DNA follows: TGTGCCAGCAGTGAAACAGCAAACACCGGGGAGCTGTTTTTT.

The chain recombines TRBV5-1 with TRBJ1-1, with D unclear. The CDR3 loop spans 13 amino acids. Germline V gene data show CDR1 as SGHRS and CDR2 as YFSETQ. Trimming took 0 bases from V and 7 from J, leaving 10 bases between them. CDR3 nucleotides: TGCGCCAGCAGCTTGGGTAGGGAAGGTGAAGCTTTCTTT. Protein sequence: CASSLGREGEAFF.

The chain uses TRBV19 and TRBJ1-1, with D possibly matching TRBD1 (5 bases). CDR3 length: 14 amino acids. Trimming removed 0 bases from V and 6 bases from J, with 11 bases in between. From germline, CDR1 is LNHDA and CDR2 SQIVND (reference sequence). DNA of the CDR3: TGTGCCAGTAGTATAGACAGGGTATCCTCTGAAGCTTTCTTT. This encodes CASSIDRVSSEAFF.

The rearrangement links TRBV5-1 to TRBJ2-2; 9 bases line up with TRBD1. Per the germline V gene, CDR1 is SGHRS and CDR2 is YFSETQ. The V gene end was trimmed by 2 bases and the J gene end by 6 bases; junction bases not matched to a gene: 8. The CDR3 contains 16 residues. CDR3 coding DNA: TGCGCCAGCAGCTTACCGGGACAGGGTTTGCCCGGGGAGCTGTTTTTT. Encoded protein: CASSLPGQGLPGELFF.

The chain recombines TRBV9 with TRBJ1-4, with D possibly TRBD1 on 6 matching bases. The germline V gene has CDR1 SGDLS and CDR2 YYNGEE. This CDR3 is built from 14 residues. V was trimmed by 0 bases and J by 8 bases, leaving 11 bases between them. The CDR3 spells CASSVGGGTEKLFF. For the CDR3, the DNA is TGTGCCAGCAGCGTAGGAGGAGGGACAGAAAAACTGTTTTTT.

This clone was seen a single time. CDR3 sequence: CASSRDGANTGELFF. In DNA form, the CDR3 reads TGTGCCAGCAGTCGGGACGGCGCGAACACCGGGGAGCTGTTTTTT. The chain links TRBV6-5 to TRBJ2-2; perhaps D is TRBD1 or TRBD2 (5 bases each). This CDR3 region has 15 residues. Looked up from germline, CDR1 is MNHEY and CDR2 is SVGAGI. V lost 5 bases and J 0 bases, leaving 10 bases between the germline ends.

This clone was recorded once. This sequence joins TRBV5-6 and TRBJ1-6; TRBD1 agrees at 7 bases. The CDR3 covers 16 residues. V shed 0 bases, J shed 5 bases, and the junction held 5 bases outside the gene matches. Germline values: CDR1 SGHDT, CDR2 YYEEEE. CDR3: CASSLGGQRHNSPLHF. CDR3 DNA sequence: TGTGCCAGCAGCTTGGGGGGACAGAGACATAATTCACCCCTCCACTTT. Drawing the rest from reference TRBV5-6 and TRBJ1-6, the complete variable domain is DAGVTQSPTHLIKTRGQQVTLRCSPKSGHDTVSWYQQALGQGPQFIFQYYEEEERQRGNFPDRFSGHQFPNYSSELNVNALLLGDSALYLCASSLGGQRHNSPLHFGNGTRLTVT.

This clone was detected once. Other DNA sequences in the same sample also yield this CDR3. DNA of the CDR3: TGCAGCGTTGAGGGGGGTGGCACAGATACGCAGTATTTT. It specifies CSVEGGGTDTQYF. The V and J genes are TRBV29-1 and TRBJ2-3, with D maybe TRBD2 (6 bases). The CDR3 covers 13 residues. In germline, CDR1 is SQVTM, CDR2 ANQGSEA. Trimming took 3 bases from V and 1 from J, leaving 8 bases between them.

This chain links TRBV28 with TRBJ1-2, with 8 bases lining up with TRBD1. This CDR3 region has 15 residues. CDR1 is MDHEN and CDR2 is SYDVKM in the germline V gene. V was pared by 3 bases and J by 4 bases, with 7 bases of the junction left unmatched. CDR3: CASSFVSTGAYGYTF. The DNA for the CDR3 is TGTGCCAGCAGTTTCGTATCGACAGGGGCCTATGGCTACACCTTC.

This clone was seen once. The chain is built from TRBV19 and TRBJ1-4; D not certain. The germline V gene has CDR1 LNHDA and CDR2 SQIVND (reference sequence). The CDR3 consists of 10 residues. V lost 6 bases to trimming and J lost 11 bases, with 7 bases between them. The CDR3 sequence: CASRGLKLFF. CDR3 sequence (DNA): TGTGCCAGTAGGGGGTTGAAACTGTTTTTT.

The genes are TRBV30 and TRBJ2-2; D perhaps matches TRBD2 (6 bases). The ends were cut back, 4 bases at V and 2 bases at J, with 17 bases in the middle. This CDR3 region has 16 residues. Germline CDR1 and CDR2: GTSNPN and SVGIG (reference sequence). The CDR3 DNA reads as TGTGCCTGGACCAAGACTAGACCTCGTAACACCGGGGAGCTGTTTTTT. As protein: CAWTKTRPRNTGELFF.

This chain connects TRBV19 to TRBJ1-3, with 7 bases that match TRBD1. V was clipped by 9 bases and J by 0 bases; unmatched bases: 5. CDR3 length: 14 residues. Per the germline V gene, CDR1 is LNHDA and CDR2 is SQIVND (reference sequence). In DNA form, the CDR3 reads TGTGCCAGCAGACAGGGACTCTCTGGAAACACCATATATTTT. Translation: CASRQGLSGNTIYF.

The rearrangement links TRBV4-2 to TRBJ2-1; D may be TRBD2 (6 bases). The CDR3 length is 18 residues. Germline CDR1 reads LGHNA; CDR2 reads YNFKEQ. Trimming removed 1 base at V and 1 base at J, with 17 bases between. The CDR3 loop is CASSQGFFRDSSYNEQFF. In DNA form, the CDR3 reads TGTGCCAGCAGCCAAGGTTTTTTCCGGGACTCATCCTACAATGAGCAGTTCTTC.

The chain links TRBV19 to TRBJ2-7, with 9 bases matching TRBD1. V gave up 4 bases and J gave up 7 bases; unmatched junction bases: 14. Germline lookup yields CDR1 LNHDA and CDR2 SQIVND (reference sequence). The CDR3 has 16 amino acids. The CDR3 protein is CASSNPSGTGLEEQYF. CDR3 DNA sequence: TGTGCCAGTAGTAATCCTTCCGGGACAGGGTTGGAAGAGCAGTACTTC.

The V gene is TRBV30, the J gene TRBJ2-5; 8 positions agree with TRBD1. V trimming: 5 bases; J trimming: 4 bases; junction bases outside the gene matches: 3. Germline-derived CDR1 and CDR2 are GTSNPN and SVGIG (reference sequence). The CDR3 runs 12 residues. CDR3 DNA: TGTGCCTGGGGACAGGGAGGAGAGACCCAGTACTTC. It specifies CAWGQGGETQYF.

J is TRBJ1-5 and V is TRBV5-1; D is ambiguous. This CDR3 region has 13 residues. V was cut by 0 bases and J by 5 bases, with 6 bases left in between. Germline V gene lookup returns CDR1 SGHRS and CDR2 YFSETQ. CDR3 sequence reads: CASSLGVHQPQHF. The CDR3 region has the DNA TGCGCCAGCAGCTTGGGGGTTCATCAGCCCCAGCATTTT.

V and J are TRBV4-1 and TRBJ1-1, with 9 bases identical to TRBD1. Losses at the gene ends were 2 bases for V and 3 bases for J; bases not matched to a gene: 10. This CDR3 contains 17 residues. Germline V gives CDR1 MGHRA, CDR2 YSYEKL. For the CDR3, the DNA is TGCGCCAGCAGCCAAACAAAAGGAAGGGACAGGGACACTGAAGCTTTCTTT. Protein product: CASSQTKGRDRDTEAFF.

Only a few counts were recorded for this clone. This rearrangement joins TRBV6-5 to TRBJ2-6, with a weak D call TRBD2 (5 bases). The CDR3 consists of 16 residues. V lost 2 bases, J lost 0 bases, and 8 bases lay in between. CDR1 and CDR2 (germline): MNHEY, SVGAGI. DNA for the CDR3: TGTGCCAGCAGTTACGCTCGGGGCTCTGGGGCCAACGTCCTGACTTTC. Encoded protein: CASSYARGSGANVLTF.

The chain recombines TRBV19 with TRBJ2-3, with 9 nucleotides matching TRBD2. Looked up from germline, CDR1 is LNHDA and CDR2 is SQIVND (reference sequence). The CDR3 has 16 residues. Trimming removed 1 base from V and 2 bases from J; junction bases left unmatched: 4. CDR3 sequence: CASSIGLAEATDTQYF. The DNA for the CDR3 is TGTGCCAGTAGTATAGGACTAGCGGAGGCCACAGATACGCAGTATTTT. The whole variable domain, remainder taken from reference TRBV19 and TRBJ2-3, is DGGITQSPKYLFRKEGQNVTLSCEQNLNHDAMYWYRQDPGQGLRLIYYSQIVNDFQKGDIAEGYSVSREKKESFPLTVTSAQKNPTAFYLCASSIGLAEATDTQYFGPGTRLTVL.